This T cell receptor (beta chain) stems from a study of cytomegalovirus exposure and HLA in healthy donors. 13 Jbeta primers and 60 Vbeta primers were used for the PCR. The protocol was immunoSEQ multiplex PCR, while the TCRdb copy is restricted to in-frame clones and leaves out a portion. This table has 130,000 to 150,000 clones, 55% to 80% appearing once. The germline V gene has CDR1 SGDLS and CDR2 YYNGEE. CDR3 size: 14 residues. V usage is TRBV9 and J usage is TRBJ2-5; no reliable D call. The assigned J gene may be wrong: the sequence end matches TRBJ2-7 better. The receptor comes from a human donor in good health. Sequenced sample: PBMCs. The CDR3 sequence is CASSVATGSYEQYF. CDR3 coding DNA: TGTGCCAGCAGCGTAGCTACGGGTTCCTACGAGCAGTACTTC.